Listed here is a single T cell receptor beta chain. This entry is derived from a study of blood T cell repertoires in COVID-19. Germline V gene data show CDR1 as SGHAT and CDR2 as FQNNGV. The CDR3 consists of 15 residues. V shed 4 bases and J shed 1 base, with 11 bases lying between them. Clones were read by immunoSEQ multiplex PCR, and TCRdb kept only the in-frame ones, dropping some. Here the sample spans around 100,000 clones, more than 85% being singletons. The rearrangement uses TRBV11-2 and TRBJ1-5, with D perhaps matching TRBD1 (5 bases). Sequenced input: peripheral blood. The origin of this receptor is a man aged 45-65 years with active COVID-19. CDR3 amino acids: CASSSVPGSNQPQHF. The DNA of the CDR3 is TGTGCCAGCAGCTCCGTACCAGGGAGCAATCAGCCCCAGCATTTT.